Reported below is one T cell receptor (beta chain). The target antigen is unknown. The table came from immunoSEQ multiplex PCR; TCRdb's copy has only in-frame clones and leaves some out. The data hold around 80,000 clones, with roughly 85% observed a single time. The entry originates in a study of T cell responses to AZD1222 COVID-19 vaccine. Study results and caveats: Two AZD1222 administrations were followed by greater Spike-specific TCR breadth and depth.

The source material was peripheral blood, sampled 28 days after the second AZD1222 dose. This TCR came from an adult who received the AZD1222 COVID-19 vaccine.

The DNA of the CDR3 is TGTGCCAGTAGTGCAACCGGGACTAGCGGGCAGTACACAGATACGCAGTATTTT. This gives the protein CASSATGTSGQYTDTQYF. The chain has TRBV19 and TRBJ2-3, with 12 bases matching TRBD2. Germline assignment: CDR1 LNHDA and CDR2 SQIVND (reference sequence). The junction had 11 bases not matched to a gene; V was cut back by 5 bases and J by 2 bases. There are 18 residues in the CDR3.